This paragraph reports one T cell receptor beta chain. This sample is part of a study of T cell responses to AZD1222 COVID-19 vaccine. The repertoire was sequenced with immunoSEQ multiplex PCR; TCRdb's copy has only in-frame clones and lacks some. The sample has around 94,000 clones; approximately 91% are singletons. The CDR3 spans 14 residues. Trimming cost V 5 bases and J 3 bases, with 14 bases left between them. Germline CDR1 reads LNHDA; CDR2 reads SQIVND (reference sequence). The source is an adult in good health. V gene TRBV19 combines with J gene TRBJ2-7; possible D gene TRBD2, 5 bases. The specimen comprised peripheral blood, sampled on day 0 of AZD1222 vaccination. The CDR3 loop reads CASSSLGEGYEQYF. Written as DNA, the CDR3 is TGTGCCAGTAGTTCGCTCGGTGAGGGCTACGAGCAGTACTTC.